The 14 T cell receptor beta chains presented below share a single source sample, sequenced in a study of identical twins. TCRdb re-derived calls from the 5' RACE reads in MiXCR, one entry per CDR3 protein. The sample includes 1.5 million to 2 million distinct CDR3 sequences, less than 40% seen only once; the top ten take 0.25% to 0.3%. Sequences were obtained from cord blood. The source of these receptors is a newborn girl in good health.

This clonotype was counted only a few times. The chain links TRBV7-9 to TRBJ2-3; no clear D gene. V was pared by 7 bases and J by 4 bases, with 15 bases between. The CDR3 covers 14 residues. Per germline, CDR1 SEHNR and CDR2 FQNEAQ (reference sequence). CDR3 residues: CASTPMTRADTQYF. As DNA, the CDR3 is TGTGCCAGCACCCCAATGACAAGGGCAGATACGCAGTATTTT.

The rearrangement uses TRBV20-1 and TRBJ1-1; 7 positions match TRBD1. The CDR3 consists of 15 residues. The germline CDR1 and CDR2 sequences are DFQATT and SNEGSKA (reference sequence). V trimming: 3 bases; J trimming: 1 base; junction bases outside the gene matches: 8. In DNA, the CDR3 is TGCAGTGCTAGTGGGGACAGAGGTAGGAACACTGAAGCTTTCTTT. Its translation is CSASGDRGRNTEAFF.

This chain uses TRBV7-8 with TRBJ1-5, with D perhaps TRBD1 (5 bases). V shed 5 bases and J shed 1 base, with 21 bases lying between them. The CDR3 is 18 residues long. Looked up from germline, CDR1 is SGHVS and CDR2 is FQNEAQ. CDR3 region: CASSHRSTKIASNQPQHF. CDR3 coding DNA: TGTGCCAGCAGCCACAGGTCCACAAAAATAGCAAGCAATCAGCCCCAGCATTTT.

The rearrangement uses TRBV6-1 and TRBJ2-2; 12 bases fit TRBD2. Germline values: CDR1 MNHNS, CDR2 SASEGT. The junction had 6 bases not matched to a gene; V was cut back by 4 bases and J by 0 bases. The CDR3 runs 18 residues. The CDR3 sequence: CASSATSGGPANTGELFF. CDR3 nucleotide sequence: TGTGCCAGCAGTGCGACTAGCGGGGGCCCCGCGAACACCGGGGAGCTGTTTTTT.

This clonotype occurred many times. The CDR3 is CASSVGAMDEQYF. The CDR3 DNA reads TGTGCCAGCAGCGTAGGTGCAATGGACGAGCAGTACTTC. This rearrangement joins TRBV9 to TRBJ2-7; D gene uncertain. This CDR3 spans 13 amino acids. CDR1 is SGDLS, CDR2 YYNGEE, per germline. V shed 0 bases and J shed 5 bases, with 9 bases lying between them.

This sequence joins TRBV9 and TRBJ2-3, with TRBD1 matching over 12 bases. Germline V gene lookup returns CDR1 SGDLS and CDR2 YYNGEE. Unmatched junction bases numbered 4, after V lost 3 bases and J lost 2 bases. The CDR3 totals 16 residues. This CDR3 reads CASSDGTGGLTDTQYF. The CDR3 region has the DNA TGTGCCAGCAGCGACGGGACAGGGGGCCTCACAGATACGCAGTATTTT.

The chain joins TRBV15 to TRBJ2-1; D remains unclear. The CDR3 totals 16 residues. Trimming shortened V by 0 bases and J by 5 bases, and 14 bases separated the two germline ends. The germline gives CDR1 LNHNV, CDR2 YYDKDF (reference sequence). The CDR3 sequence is CATSRELLRSDNEQFF. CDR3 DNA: TGTGCCACCAGCAGAGAGTTACTCAGGAGCGACAATGAGCAGTTCTTC.

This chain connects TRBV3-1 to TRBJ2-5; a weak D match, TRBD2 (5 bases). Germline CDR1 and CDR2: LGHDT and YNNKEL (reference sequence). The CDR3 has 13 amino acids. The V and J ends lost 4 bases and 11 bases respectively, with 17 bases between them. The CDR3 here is CASSRHLGNEQYF. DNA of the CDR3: TGTGCCAGCAGCCGACATCTCGGGAATGAGCAGTACTTC.

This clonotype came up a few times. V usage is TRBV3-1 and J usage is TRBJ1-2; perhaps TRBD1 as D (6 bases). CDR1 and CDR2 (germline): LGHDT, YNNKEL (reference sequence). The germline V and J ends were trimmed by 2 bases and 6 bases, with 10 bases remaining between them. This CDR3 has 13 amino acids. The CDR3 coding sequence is TGTGCCAGCAGCCAACGCCAGGGGAATGGCTACACCTTC. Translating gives CASSQRQGNGYTF.

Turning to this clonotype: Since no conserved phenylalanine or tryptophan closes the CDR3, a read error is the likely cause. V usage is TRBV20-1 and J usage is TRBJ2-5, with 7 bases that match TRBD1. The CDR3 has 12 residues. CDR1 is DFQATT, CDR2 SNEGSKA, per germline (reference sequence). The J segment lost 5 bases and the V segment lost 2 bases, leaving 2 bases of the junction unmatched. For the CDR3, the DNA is TGCAGTGCTAGAAGGGGGCCGGAGACCCAGTACTTA. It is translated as CSARRGPETQYL.

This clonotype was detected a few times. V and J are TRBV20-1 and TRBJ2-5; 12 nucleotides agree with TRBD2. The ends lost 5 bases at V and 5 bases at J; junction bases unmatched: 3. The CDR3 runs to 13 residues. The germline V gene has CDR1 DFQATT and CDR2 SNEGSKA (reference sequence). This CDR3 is CSAWTSGVETQYF. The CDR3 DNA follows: TGCAGTGCTTGGACTAGCGGGGTTGAGACCCAGTACTTC.

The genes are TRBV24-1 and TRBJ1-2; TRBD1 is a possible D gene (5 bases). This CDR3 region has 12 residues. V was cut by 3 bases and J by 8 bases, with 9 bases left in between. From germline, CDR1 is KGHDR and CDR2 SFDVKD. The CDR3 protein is CATSDQGSGYTF. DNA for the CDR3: TGTGCCACCAGTGATCAGGGTAGCGGCTACACCTTC.

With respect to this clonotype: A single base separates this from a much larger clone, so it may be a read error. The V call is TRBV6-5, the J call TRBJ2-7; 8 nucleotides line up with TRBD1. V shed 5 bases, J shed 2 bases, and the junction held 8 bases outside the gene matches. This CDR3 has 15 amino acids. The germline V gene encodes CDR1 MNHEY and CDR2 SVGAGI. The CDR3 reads CASSPGQGDTYEQYF. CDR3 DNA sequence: TGTGCCAGCAGTCCCGGACAGGGAGACACCTACGAGCAGTACTTC.

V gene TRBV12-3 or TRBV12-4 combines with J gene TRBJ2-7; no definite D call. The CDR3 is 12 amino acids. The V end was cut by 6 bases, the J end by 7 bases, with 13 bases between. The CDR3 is CASSLSQHEQYF. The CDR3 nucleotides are TGTGCCAGCAGCTTAAGCCAGCATGAGCAGTACTTC.